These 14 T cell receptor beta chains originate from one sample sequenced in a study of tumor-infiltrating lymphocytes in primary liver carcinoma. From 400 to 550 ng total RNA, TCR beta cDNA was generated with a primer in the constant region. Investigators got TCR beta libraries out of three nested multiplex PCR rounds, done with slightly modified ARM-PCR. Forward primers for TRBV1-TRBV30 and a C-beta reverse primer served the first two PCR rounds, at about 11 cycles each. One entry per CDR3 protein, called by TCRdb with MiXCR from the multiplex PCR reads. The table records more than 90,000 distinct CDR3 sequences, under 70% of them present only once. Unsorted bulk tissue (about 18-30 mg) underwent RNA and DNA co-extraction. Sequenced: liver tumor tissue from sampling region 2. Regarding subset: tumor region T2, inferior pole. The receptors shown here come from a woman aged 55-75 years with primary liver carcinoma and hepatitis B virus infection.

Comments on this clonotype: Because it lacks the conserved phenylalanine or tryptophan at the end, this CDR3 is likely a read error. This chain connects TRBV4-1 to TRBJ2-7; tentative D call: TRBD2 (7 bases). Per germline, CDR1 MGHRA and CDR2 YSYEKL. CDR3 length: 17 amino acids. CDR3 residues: CASNQDRGGVGSYEQYL. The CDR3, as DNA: TGCGCCAGCAACCAAGATCGCGGGGGCGTGGGCTCCTACGAGCAGTACCTC.

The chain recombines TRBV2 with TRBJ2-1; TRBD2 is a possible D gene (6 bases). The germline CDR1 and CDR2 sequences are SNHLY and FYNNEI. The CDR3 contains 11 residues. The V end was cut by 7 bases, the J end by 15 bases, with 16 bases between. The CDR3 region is CASTETRSVFF. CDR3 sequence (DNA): TGTGCCAGCACCGAGACTAGGTCGGTGTTCTTC. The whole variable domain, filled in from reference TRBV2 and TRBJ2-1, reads EPEVTQTPSHQVTQMGQEVILRCVPISNHLYFYWYRQILGQKVEFLVSFYNNEISEKSEIFDDQFSVERPDGSNFTLKIRSTKLEDSAMYFCASTETRSVFFGPGTRLTVL.

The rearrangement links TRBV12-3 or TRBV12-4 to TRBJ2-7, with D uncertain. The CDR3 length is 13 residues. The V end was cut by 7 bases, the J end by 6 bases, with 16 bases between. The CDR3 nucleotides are TGTGCCAGCACCCCGCGACCGCCTTGCGAGCAGTACTTC. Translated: CASTPRPPCEQYF.

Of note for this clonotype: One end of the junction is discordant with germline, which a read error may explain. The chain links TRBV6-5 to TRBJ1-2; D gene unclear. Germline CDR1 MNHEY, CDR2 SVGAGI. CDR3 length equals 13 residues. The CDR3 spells CANSYFPNHGYTF. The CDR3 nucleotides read TGTGCCAACAGTTACTTCCCTAACCATGGTTACACCTTC.

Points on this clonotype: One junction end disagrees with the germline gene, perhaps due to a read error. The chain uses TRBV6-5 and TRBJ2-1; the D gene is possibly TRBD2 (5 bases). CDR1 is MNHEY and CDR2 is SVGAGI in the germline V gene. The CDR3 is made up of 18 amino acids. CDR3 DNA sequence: TGTGCCAGCAGTGGGTCTCCCGGGCTAGCAGCCTCCTACAATGAGCGGTTCTTT. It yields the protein CASSGSPGLAASYNERFF.

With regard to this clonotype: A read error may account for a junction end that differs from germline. Here the CDR3 reads CASSLGGGGEKQFF. The CDR3 DNA sequence: TGTGCCAGTAGCTTAGGCGGGGGGGGGGAAAAACAGTTCTTC. The V and J genes are TRBV11-1 and TRBJ2-1; 9 nucleotides match TRBD2. The CDR3 runs to 14 residues. The germline V gene encodes CDR1 SGHAT and CDR2 FQDESV (reference sequence).

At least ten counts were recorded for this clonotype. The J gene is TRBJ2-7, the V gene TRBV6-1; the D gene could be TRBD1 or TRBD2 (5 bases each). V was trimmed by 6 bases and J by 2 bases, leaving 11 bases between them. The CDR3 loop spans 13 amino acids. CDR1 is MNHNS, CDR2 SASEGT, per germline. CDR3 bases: TGTGCCAGCAGAAGGGACCCTACCTACGAGCAGTACTTC. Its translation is CASRRDPTYEQYF.

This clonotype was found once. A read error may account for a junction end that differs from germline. The CDR3: CARSLTQGADTQYF. In DNA form, the CDR3 reads TGTGCCAGGAGCCTAACACAGGGGGCAGATACTCAGTATTTT. The chain carries TRBV11-3 and TRBJ2-3; the match to TRBD1 covers 9 bases. This CDR3 is 14 amino acids long. CDR1 and CDR2 from the germline V gene are SGHNT and YENEEA.

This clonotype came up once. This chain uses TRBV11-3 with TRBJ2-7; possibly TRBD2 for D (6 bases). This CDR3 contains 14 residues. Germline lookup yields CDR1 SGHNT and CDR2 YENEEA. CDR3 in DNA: TGTGTCGGCAGCTTAAGCGGACGGGAGCACGAGCAGTACTTC. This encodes CVGSLSGREHEQYF.

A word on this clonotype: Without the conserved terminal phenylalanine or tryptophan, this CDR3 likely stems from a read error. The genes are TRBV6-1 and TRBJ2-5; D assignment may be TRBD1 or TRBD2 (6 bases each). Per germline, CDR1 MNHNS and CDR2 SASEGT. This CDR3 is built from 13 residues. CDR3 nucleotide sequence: TGTGCCAGCAGTGTCGGGGGCCGGGAGACACAGTACTTA. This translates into CASSVGGRETQYL.

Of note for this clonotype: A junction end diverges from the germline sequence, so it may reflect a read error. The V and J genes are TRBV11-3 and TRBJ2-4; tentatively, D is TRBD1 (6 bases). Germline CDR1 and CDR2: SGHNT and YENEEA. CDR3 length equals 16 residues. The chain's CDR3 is CASSPRTELAKDIQYF. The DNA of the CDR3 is TGTGCCAGCAGCCCTCGGACAGAGCTGGCCAAAGACATTCAATACTTC.

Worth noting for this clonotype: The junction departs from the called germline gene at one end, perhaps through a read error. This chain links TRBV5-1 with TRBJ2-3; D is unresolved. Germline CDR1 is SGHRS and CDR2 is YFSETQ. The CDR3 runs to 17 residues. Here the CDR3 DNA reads TGTGCCAGCAGCTTCGCGGTAGTGGGGTGGAGCACAGATACGCAGTATTTT. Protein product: CASSFAVVGWSTDTQYF.

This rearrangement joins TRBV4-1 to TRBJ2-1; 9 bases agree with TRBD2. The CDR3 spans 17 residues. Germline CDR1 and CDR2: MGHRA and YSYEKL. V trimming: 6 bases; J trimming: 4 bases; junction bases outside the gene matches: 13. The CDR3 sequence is CASRWRREGSVYNEQFF. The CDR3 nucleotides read TGCGCCAGCAGGTGGAGGCGGGAGGGCTCGGTTTACAATGAGCAGTTCTTC.

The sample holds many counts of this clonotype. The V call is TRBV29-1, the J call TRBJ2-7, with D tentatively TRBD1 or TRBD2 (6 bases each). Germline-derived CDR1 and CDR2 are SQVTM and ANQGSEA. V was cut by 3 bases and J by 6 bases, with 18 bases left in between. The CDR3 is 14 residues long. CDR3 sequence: CSVDEGGRSSEQYF. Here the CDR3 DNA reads TGCAGCGTTGACGAGGGGGGACGATCTAGCGAGCAGTACTTC.